A single sample is the source of the 26 T cell receptor beta chains below, sequenced in a study of blood T cell repertoires in COVID-19. Here immunoSEQ multiplex PCR was the method, and the copy in TCRdb shows in-frame clones only, minus some. The sample records around 260,000 clones, over 75% being singletons. Material: peripheral blood. The receptors originated from a woman in her seventies with COVID-19, enrolled during active disease.

This clone was observed a handful of times. The rearrangement joins TRBV29-1 to TRBJ1-3; the D is unclear. Germline V gene lookup returns CDR1 SQVTM and CDR2 ANQGSEA. Trimming stripped 4 bases from V and 3 bases from J, with 13 bases between. The CDR3 runs to 14 residues. Here the CDR3 DNA reads TGCAGCGTTGGGGGAGGGTCCATTGGAAACACCATATATTTT. It encodes CSVGGGSIGNTIYF.

This chain uses TRBV21-1 with TRBJ1-2; TRBD1, the table's D call, lacks a check against the DNA. TRBV21-1 is classified as a pseudogene. The CDR3 is 14 residues long. The CDR3 here is CASFIRNSPYGYTF. In DNA, the CDR3 is TGTGCCAGCTTCATAAGGAACAGCCCCTATGGCTACACCTTC.

This clone appeared a few times. The genes are TRBV6-1 and TRBJ2-7; D is perhaps TRBD2 (5 bases). The CDR3 runs to 13 residues. V was pared by 1 base and J by 3 bases, with 7 bases between. Germline V CDR1 and CDR2: MNHNS, SASEGT. For the CDR3, the DNA is TGTGCCAGCAGTGAAGGGACTCACTACGAGCAGTACTTC. The encoded protein is CASSEGTHYEQYF.

This clone has just a few counts. The chain uses TRBV5-1 and TRBJ1-5; possibly TRBD1 for D (5 bases). The germline CDR1 and CDR2 sequences are SGHRS and YFSETQ. Trimming cost V 10 bases and J 7 bases, with 15 bases left between them. CDR3 length equals 12 residues. The CDR3 loop reads CAQRGRIQPQHF. The CDR3, as DNA: TGCGCCCAAAGGGGCAGGATCCAGCCCCAGCATTTT.

The chain's CDR3 is CASSPARGGSYNEQFF. CDR3 in DNA: TGTGCCAGCAGCCCAGCTCGGGGGGGCTCCTACAATGAGCAGTTCTTC. The chain is built from TRBV14 and TRBJ2-1, with 8 bases fitting TRBD2. CDR3 length equals 16 residues. Trimming removed 4 bases from V and 0 bases from J; junction bases left unmatched: 5. Germline V gene sequence: CDR1 SGHDN, CDR2 FVKESK.

The chain joins TRBV29-1 to TRBJ2-2; 7 nucleotides match TRBD2. Germline loops: CDR1 SQVTM, CDR2 ANQGSEA. This CDR3 contains 15 residues. The ends lost 7 bases at V and 1 base at J; junction bases unmatched: 9. CDR3 residues: CSGLSGGGNTGELFF. The CDR3 DNA follows: TGCAGCGGCCTGTCGGGGGGAGGGAACACCGGGGAGCTGTTTTTT.

This clone was observed at least ten times. V usage is TRBV28 and J usage is TRBJ1-3, with a weak D call TRBD1 (5 bases). This CDR3 has 15 amino acids. Germline CDR1 MDHEN, CDR2 SYDVKM. V was trimmed by 7 bases and J by 3 bases, leaving 16 bases between them. CDR3 coding DNA: TGTGCCAGCAACAAAATGACGGGGGGTGGAAACACCATATATTTT. Protein: CASNKMTGGGNTIYF. The entire variable domain, with the rest obtained from reference TRBV28 and TRBJ1-3, is as follows: DVKVTQSSRYLVKRTGEKVFLECVQDMDHENMFWYRQDPGLGLRLIYFSYDVKMKEKGDIPEGYSVSREKKERFSLILESASTNQTSMYLCASNKMTGGGNTIYFGEGSWLTVV.

This chain links TRBV7-2 with TRBJ1-2; 8 bases match TRBD1. CDR3 length: 14 amino acids. CDR1 is SGHTA and CDR2 is FQGNSA in the germline V gene. The junction had 9 bases not matched to a gene; V was cut back by 5 bases and J by 7 bases. The CDR3: CASSRGQASRGYTF. CDR3 bases: TGTGCCAGCAGCCGGGGACAGGCCTCTCGTGGCTACACCTTC.

The V call is TRBV7-2, the J call TRBJ1-2; 7 nucleotides match TRBD1. The CDR3 totals 17 residues. V dropped 1 base and J dropped 0; count of bases not matched to a gene: 8. Germline CDR1 reads SGHTA; CDR2 reads FQGNSA. CDR3 in amino acids: CASSLGPGQIANYGYTF. The CDR3 nucleotides are TGTGCCAGCAGCTTAGGTCCGGGACAGATAGCTAACTATGGCTACACCTTC. The complete variable domain, with remaining parts taken from reference TRBV7-2 and TRBJ1-2, reads GAGVSQSPSNKVTEKGKDVELRCDPISGHTALYWYRQSLGQGLEFLIYFQGNSAPDKSGLPSDRFSAERTGGSVSTLTIQRTQQEDSAVYLCASSLGPGQIANYGYTFGSGTRLTVV.

This rearrangement joins TRBV7-9 to TRBJ2-7, with D possibly being TRBD1 (6 bases). Trimming left V 2 bases short and J 7 bases short, with 21 bases between. Germline V CDR1 and CDR2: SEHNR, FQNEAQ (reference sequence). This CDR3 has 16 amino acids. The chain's CDR3 is CASSLLPGQGTREQYF. The CDR3 coding sequence is TGTGCCAGCAGCTTATTGCCGGGGCAGGGGACGAGGGAGCAGTACTTC.

The chain has TRBV29-1 and TRBJ2-7; TRBD1 matches at 8 bases. Germline V lookup: CDR1 SQVTM, CDR2 ANQGSEA. Trimming removed 7 bases from V and 0 bases from J; junction bases left unmatched: 2. The CDR3 length is 12 residues. The CDR3 DNA sequence: TGCAGCGGGGGACAGGACTCCTACGAGCAGTACTTC. Its protein is CSGGQDSYEQYF.

J is TRBJ2-7 and V is TRBV27, with 7 bases matching TRBD2. The CDR3 runs to 18 residues. CDR1 and CDR2 from the germline V gene are MNHEY and SMNVEV (reference sequence). V was clipped by 4 bases and J by 0 bases; unmatched bases: 15. The CDR3 is CASSWGGWGAVPSYEQYF. Here the CDR3 DNA reads TGTGCCAGCAGTTGGGGGGGTTGGGGAGCGGTGCCCTCCTACGAGCAGTACTTC.

This chain links TRBV3-1 (or the pseudogene TRBV3-2) with TRBJ2-5, with 8 bases fitting TRBD1. This CDR3 is 14 amino acids long. Germline assignment: CDR1 LGHDT and CDR2 YNNKEL (reference sequence). Trimming removed 2 bases from V and 5 bases from J; junction bases left unmatched: 4. CDR3 in DNA: TGTGCCAGCAGCCAATCGGACAGGGCGGAGACCCAGTACTTC. Its translation: CASSQSDRAETQYF.

Comments on this clone: The identical CDR3 is also encoded by other nucleotide sequences in the sample. The chain's CDR3 is CASSLGLAGQETQYF. CDR3 DNA sequence: TGTGCCAGCAGCCTAGGACTAGCGGGTCAAGAGACCCAGTACTTC. The chain carries TRBV5-6 and TRBJ2-5, with 11 bases fitting TRBD2. Germline V gives CDR1 SGHDT, CDR2 YYEEEE. After removal of 4 bases from V and 2 bases from J, the junction contained 4 bases not matched to a gene. The CDR3 is 15 amino acids.

This chain uses TRBV19 with TRBJ1-6; 10 bases are shared with TRBD1. The CDR3 is 14 amino acids. V lost 10 bases, J lost 8 bases, and 8 bases stayed unmatched. Per the germline V gene, CDR1 is LNHDA and CDR2 is SQIVND (reference sequence). CDR3 loop: CATRTGTGDSPLHF. The CDR3 bases are TGTGCCACCAGGACCGGGACAGGGGATTCACCCCTCCACTTT.

This clone has more than one count but fewer than ten. The rearrangement links TRBV10-3 to TRBJ2-3; D is unresolved. The CDR3 loop spans 13 amino acids. Germline V gene lookup returns CDR1 ENHRY and CDR2 SYGVKD. V dropped 6 bases and J dropped 0 bases, with 7 bases sitting between them. In DNA form, the CDR3 reads TGTGCCATCAGGTCCATGAGCACAGATACGCAGTATTTT. Residues: CAIRSMSTDTQYF.

J is TRBJ1-1 and V is TRBV6-2 or TRBV6-3; 8 bases are shared with TRBD1. This CDR3 is built from 14 residues. The germline gives CDR1 MNHEY, CDR2 SVGEGT. Trimming at V came to 6 bases and at J to 1 base, leaving 4 bases not matched to a gene. The CDR3 loop reads CASSFRGRNTEAFF. CDR3 DNA sequence: TGTGCCAGCAGCTTCAGGGGGCGGAACACTGAAGCTTTCTTT.

This clone was picked up a small number of times. The chain recombines TRBV7-9 with TRBJ2-7; no clear D. Trimming removed 5 bases from V and 0 bases from J, with 8 bases in between. The CDR3 is 13 residues long. In germline, CDR1 is SEHNR, CDR2 FQNEAQ (reference sequence). The CDR3 bases are TGTGCCAGCAGCACGGCTAGCTCCTACGAGCAGTACTTC. Its protein is CASSTASSYEQYF.

The chain links TRBV5-3 to TRBJ2-4; TRBD1 matches at 8 bases. TRBV5-3 is placed among ORFs of uncertain function. Trimming took 1 base from V and 0 from J; bases not matched to a gene: 6. The CDR3 runs 17 residues. The DNA for the CDR3 is TGTGCCAGAAGCTTGTGTGGGACAGGAGAAGCCAAAAACATTCAGTACTTC. Translation gives CARSLCGTGEAKNIQYF.

V gene TRBV6-5 combines with J gene TRBJ2-1, with no clear D. Germline assignment: CDR1 MNHEY and CDR2 SVGAGI. Trimming shortened V by 5 bases and J by 7 bases, and 9 bases separated the two germline ends. The CDR3 sequence is 12 residues long. This CDR3 reads CASSPRPNEQFF. The CDR3, as DNA: TGTGCCAGCAGTCCCCGTCCGAATGAGCAGTTCTTC.

The CDR3 region has the DNA TGCAGCGGCGGACAGAGGGAGGAGACCCAGTACTTC. Protein: CSGGQREETQYF. The chain has TRBV29-1 and TRBJ2-5; possibly TRBD1 for D (6 bases). Germline V gene sequence: CDR1 SQVTM, CDR2 ANQGSEA. The CDR3 is made up of 12 amino acids. Trimming took off 7 bases at V and 5 bases at J, with 14 bases between the two ends.

The V call is TRBV5-4, the J call TRBJ1-3, with D unresolved. This CDR3 spans 15 amino acids. The germline V gene has CDR1 SGHNT and CDR2 YYREEE (reference sequence). V was cut by 0 bases and J by 3 bases, with 10 bases left in between. DNA of the CDR3: TGTGCCAGCAGCTTGGACCGGGAGCTTGGAAACACCATATATTTT. Its protein is CASSLDRELGNTIYF.

V gene TRBV3-1 (or the pseudogene TRBV3-2) combines with J gene TRBJ2-7; tentatively, D is TRBD1 (6 bases). Germline V lookup: CDR1 LGHDT, CDR2 YNNKEL (reference sequence). The CDR3 length is 15 residues. V gave up 0 bases and J gave up 2 bases, with 11 bases separating them. DNA for the CDR3: TGTGCCAGCAGCCAAGATTATAGGGGGACCTACGAGCAGTACTTC. It yields the protein CASSQDYRGTYEQYF.

This clone was seen only once. The CDR3, as DNA: TGTGCCAGCACCCTATCGGTTGAAGCTTTCTTT. This gives the protein CASTLSVEAFF. This sequence joins TRBV12-3 or TRBV12-4 and TRBJ1-1; D is unresolved. The CDR3 has 11 residues. The ends were cut back, 7 bases at V and 7 bases at J, with 10 bases in the middle.

This clone has only one observation. V usage is TRBV15 and J usage is TRBJ2-1; no clear D gene. V was cut by 5 bases and J by 9 bases, with 17 bases left in between. CDR1 and CDR2 from the germline V gene are LNHNV and YYDKDF (reference sequence). The CDR3 is made up of 14 amino acids. The CDR3: CATSPGQVFFEQFF. The CDR3 DNA reads TGTGCCACCAGCCCCGGCCAGGTGTTTTTTGAGCAGTTCTTC.

The CDR3 coding sequence is TGTGCCAGCAGCTACGACTACGGATCCTACGAGCAGTACTTC. Translation: CASSYDYGSYEQYF. The V and J genes are TRBV13 and TRBJ2-7; D perhaps matches TRBD2 (5 bases). Trimming stripped 4 bases from V and 1 base from J, with 11 bases between. The CDR3 runs to 14 residues. Germline loops: CDR1 PRHDT, CDR2 FYEKMQ (reference sequence).